The T cell receptor (beta chain) described here comes from a study of cytomegalovirus exposure and HLA in healthy donors. Study-wide points: Presence/absence analyses assumed roughly uniform sequencing depth across donors, which may not hold. Association with HLA alleles at 0.05 false discovery rate was found for around 15,000 TCR beta sequences in a later analysis.

A note on this clone: Its antigen remains unidentified.

PCR amplification relied on 60 Vbeta primers (plus 13 Jbeta primers). The data were produced by immunoSEQ multiplex PCR, yet TCRdb's version contains in-frame clones alone and is incomplete. In the table there are over 95,000 clones, about 70% of which are singletons. Germline values: CDR1 SNHLY, CDR2 FYNNEI. Trimming pared 6 bases from V and 8 bases from J, leaving 14 bases between. The CDR3 totals 14 residues. The sequencing sample was made of PBMCs. This chain joins TRBV2 and TRBJ1-6, with D perhaps TRBD1 (5 bases). This receptor was obtained from a human donor in good health. CDR3 amino acids: CASRDRQPYSPLHF. CDR3 sequence (DNA): TGTGCCAGCAGAGACAGACAGCCTTATTCACCCCTCCACTTT.